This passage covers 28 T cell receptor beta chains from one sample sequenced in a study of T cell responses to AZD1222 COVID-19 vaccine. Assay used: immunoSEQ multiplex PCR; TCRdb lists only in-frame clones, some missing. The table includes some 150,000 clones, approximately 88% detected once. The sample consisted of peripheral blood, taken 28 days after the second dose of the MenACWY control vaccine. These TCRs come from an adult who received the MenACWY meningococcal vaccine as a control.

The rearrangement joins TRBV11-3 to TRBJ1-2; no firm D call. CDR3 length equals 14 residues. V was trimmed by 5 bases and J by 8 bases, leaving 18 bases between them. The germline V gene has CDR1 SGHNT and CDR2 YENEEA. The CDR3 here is CASSPQTQVSGYTF. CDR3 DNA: TGTGCCAGCAGCCCCCAGACGCAGGTTTCGGGCTACACCTTC.

CDR3 loop: CASSRRLGVYYQETQYF. The CDR3 coding sequence is TGTGCCAGCAGCCGTAGACTAGGCGTATACTACCAAGAGACCCAGTACTTC. This chain uses TRBV11-2 with TRBJ2-5, with D possibly being TRBD2 (6 bases). The CDR3 has 17 residues. Deletions cut 5 bases from V and 0 bases from J, with 19 bases between. Germline V CDR1 and CDR2: SGHAT, FQNNGV.

The CDR3 here is CASSPNRVPGRSPLHF. As DNA, the CDR3 is TGCGCCAGCAGCCCGAACAGGGTCCCCGGGAGGTCACCCCTCCACTTT. The rearrangement joins TRBV4-3 to TRBJ1-6; maybe TRBD1 (6 bases). V shed 4 bases and J shed 10 bases, with 20 bases lying between them. CDR3 length: 16 amino acids. Germline CDR1 is LGHNA and CDR2 is YSLEER.

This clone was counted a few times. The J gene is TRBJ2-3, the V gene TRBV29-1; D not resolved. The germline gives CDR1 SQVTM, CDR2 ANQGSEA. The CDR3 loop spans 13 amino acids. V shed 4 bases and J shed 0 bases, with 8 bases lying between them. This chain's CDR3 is CSVAQDSTDTQYF. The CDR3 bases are TGCAGCGTTGCCCAGGACAGCACAGATACGCAGTATTTT.

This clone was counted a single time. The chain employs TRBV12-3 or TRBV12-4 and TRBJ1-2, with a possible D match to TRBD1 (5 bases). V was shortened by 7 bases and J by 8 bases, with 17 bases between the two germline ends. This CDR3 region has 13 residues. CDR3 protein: CASTFIREGGYTF. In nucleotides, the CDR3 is TGTGCCAGCACCTTTATCCGGGAGGGGGGCTACACCTTC.

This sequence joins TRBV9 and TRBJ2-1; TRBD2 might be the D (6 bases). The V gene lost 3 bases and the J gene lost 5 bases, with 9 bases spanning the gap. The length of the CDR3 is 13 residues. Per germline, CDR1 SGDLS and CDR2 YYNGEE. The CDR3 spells CASSAGLHNEQFF. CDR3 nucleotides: TGTGCCAGCAGCGCGGGACTCCACAATGAGCAGTTCTTC.

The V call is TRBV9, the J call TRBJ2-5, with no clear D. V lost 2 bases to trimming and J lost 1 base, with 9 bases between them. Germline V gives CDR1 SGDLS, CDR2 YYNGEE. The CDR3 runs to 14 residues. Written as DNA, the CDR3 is TGTGCCAGCAGCGTGTCCAGCAGCCAAGAGACCCAGTACTTC. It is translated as CASSVSSSQETQYF.

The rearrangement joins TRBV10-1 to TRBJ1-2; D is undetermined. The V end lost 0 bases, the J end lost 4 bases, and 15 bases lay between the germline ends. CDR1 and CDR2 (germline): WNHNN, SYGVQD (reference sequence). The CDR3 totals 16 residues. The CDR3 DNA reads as TGCGCCAGCAGTGAGTCCGCAAGTCTCAAGGGCTATGGCTACACCTTC. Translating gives CASSESASLKGYGYTF.

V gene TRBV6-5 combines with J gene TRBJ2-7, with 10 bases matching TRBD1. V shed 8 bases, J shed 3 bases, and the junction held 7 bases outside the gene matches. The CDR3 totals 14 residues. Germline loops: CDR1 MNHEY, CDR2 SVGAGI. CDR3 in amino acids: CASGGGQGNYEQYF. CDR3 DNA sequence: TGTGCCAGCGGGGGGGGACAGGGGAACTACGAGCAGTACTTC.

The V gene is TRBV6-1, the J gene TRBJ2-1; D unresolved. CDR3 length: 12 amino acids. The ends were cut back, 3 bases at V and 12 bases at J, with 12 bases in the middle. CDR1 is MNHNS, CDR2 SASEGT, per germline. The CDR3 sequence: CASSEERAVQFF. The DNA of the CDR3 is TGTGCCAGCAGTGAGGAAAGGGCCGTGCAGTTCTTC.

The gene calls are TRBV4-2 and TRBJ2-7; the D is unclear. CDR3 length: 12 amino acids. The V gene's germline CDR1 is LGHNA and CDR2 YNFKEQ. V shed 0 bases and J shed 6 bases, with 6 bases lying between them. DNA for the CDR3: TGTGCCAGCAGCCAAGATGCCTCCGAGCAGTACTTC. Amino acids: CASSQDASEQYF.

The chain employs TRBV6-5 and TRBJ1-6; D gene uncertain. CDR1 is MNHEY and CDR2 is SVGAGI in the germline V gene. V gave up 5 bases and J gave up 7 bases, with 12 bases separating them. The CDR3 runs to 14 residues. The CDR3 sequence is CASSPPGRNSPLHF. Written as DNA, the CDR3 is TGTGCCAGCAGTCCCCCGGGGAGGAATTCACCCCTCCACTTT.

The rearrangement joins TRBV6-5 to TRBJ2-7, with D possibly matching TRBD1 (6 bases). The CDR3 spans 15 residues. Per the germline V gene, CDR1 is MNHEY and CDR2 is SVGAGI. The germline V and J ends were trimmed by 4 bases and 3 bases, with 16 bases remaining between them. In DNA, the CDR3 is TGTGCCAGCAGTTTCGGATTAACCAGGGGCTACGAGCAGTACTTC. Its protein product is CASSFGLTRGYEQYF.

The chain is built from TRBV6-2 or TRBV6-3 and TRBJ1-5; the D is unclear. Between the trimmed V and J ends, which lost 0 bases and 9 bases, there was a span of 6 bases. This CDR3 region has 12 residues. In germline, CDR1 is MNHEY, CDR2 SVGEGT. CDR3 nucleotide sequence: TGTGCCAGCAGTTACTCCCATGGGCCCCAGCATTTT. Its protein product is CASSYSHGPQHF.

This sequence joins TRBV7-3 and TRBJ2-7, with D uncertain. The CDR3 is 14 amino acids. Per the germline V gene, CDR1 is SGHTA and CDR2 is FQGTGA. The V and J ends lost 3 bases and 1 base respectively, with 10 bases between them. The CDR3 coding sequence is TGTGCCAGCAGCTTTGGACCAGGATCCTACGAGCAGTACTTC. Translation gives CASSFGPGSYEQYF.

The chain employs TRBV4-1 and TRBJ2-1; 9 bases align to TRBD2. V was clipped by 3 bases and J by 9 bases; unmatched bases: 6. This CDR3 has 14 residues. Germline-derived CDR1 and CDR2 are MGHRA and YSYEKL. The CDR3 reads CASSQPGLAVEQFF. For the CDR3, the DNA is TGCGCCAGCAGCCAGCCGGGACTAGCAGTTGAGCAGTTCTTC.

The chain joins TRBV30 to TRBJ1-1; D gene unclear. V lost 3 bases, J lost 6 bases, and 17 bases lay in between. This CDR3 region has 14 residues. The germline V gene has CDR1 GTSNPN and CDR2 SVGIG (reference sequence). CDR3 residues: CAWSRLEVVAEAFF. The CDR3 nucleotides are TGTGCCTGGAGCAGGCTTGAGGTGGTTGCTGAAGCTTTCTTT.

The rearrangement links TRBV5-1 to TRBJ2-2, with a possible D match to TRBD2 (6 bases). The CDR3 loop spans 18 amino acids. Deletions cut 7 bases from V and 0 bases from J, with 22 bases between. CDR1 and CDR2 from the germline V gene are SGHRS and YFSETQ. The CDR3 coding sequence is TGCGCCAGCCCACCCCCTCGGGGCGGGATTCCGAACACCGGGGAGCTGTTTTTT. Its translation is CASPPPRGGIPNTGELFF.

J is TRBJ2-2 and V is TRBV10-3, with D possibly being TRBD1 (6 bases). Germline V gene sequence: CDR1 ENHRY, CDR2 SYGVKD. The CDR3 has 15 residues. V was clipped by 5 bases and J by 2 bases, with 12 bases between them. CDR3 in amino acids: CAISRGRGNTGELFF. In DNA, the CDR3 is TGTGCCATCAGTAGGGGCAGGGGTAACACCGGGGAGCTGTTTTTT.

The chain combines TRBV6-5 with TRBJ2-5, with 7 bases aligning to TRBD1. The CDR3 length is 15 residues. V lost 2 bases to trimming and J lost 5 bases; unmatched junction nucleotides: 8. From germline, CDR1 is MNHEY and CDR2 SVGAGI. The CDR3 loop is CASSYPSGGLETQYF. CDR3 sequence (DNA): TGTGCCAGCAGTTACCCCTCAGGGGGTTTGGAGACCCAGTACTTC.

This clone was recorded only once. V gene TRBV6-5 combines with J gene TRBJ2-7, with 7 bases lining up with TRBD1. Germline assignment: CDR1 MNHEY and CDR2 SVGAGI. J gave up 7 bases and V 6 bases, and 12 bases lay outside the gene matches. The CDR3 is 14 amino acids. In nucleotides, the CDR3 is TGTGCCAGCAGGGCTCGACAGGGCCTTAGGGAGCAGTACTTC. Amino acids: CASRARQGLREQYF.

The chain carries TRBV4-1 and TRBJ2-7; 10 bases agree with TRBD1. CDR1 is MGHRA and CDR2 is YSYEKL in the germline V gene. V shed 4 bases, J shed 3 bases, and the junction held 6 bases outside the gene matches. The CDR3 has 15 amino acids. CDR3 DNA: TGCGCCAGCAGCCGCCTGGACAGGGGGGACTACGAGCAGTACTTC. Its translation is CASSRLDRGDYEQYF.

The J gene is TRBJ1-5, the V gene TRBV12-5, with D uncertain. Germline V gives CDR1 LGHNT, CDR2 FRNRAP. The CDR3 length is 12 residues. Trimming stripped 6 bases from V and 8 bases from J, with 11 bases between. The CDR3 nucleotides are TGTGCTAGTGGGGGAGGTTACGAGCCCCAGCATTTT. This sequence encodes CASGGGYEPQHF.

The CDR3 loop reads CASGTGTGSNWFYGYTF. CDR3 DNA sequence: TGTGCCAGCGGTACCGGGACAGGGAGTAACTGGTTCTATGGCTACACCTTC. V gene TRBV4-2 combines with J gene TRBJ1-2, with 9 bases identical to TRBD1. The V gene's germline CDR1 is LGHNA and CDR2 YNFKEQ. This CDR3 comprises 17 residues. With 8 bases clipped from V and 4 bases from J, the junction kept 17 bases outside the gene matches.

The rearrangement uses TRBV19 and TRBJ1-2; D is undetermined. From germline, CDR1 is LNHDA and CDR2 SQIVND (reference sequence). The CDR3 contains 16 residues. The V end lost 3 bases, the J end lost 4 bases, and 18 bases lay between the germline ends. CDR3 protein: CASSIRDSNAGYGYTF. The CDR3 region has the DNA TGTGCCAGTAGTATCCGAGACTCCAATGCGGGCTATGGCTACACCTTC.

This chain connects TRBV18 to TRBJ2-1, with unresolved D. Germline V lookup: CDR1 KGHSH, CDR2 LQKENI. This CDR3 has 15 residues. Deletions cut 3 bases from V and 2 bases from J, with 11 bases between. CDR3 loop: CASSPNKLPYNEQFF. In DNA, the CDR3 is TGTGCCAGCTCACCGAATAAGTTACCCTACAATGAGCAGTTCTTC.

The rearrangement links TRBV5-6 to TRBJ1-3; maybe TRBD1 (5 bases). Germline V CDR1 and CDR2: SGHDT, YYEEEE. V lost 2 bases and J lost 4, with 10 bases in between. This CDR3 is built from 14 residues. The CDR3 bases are TGTGCCAGCAGCTTTAGGGACGGAGGAAACACCATATATTTT. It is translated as CASSFRDGGNTIYF.

Written as DNA, the CDR3 is TGTGCCAGCAGCTTAGAGCCAGGGGGCGTCAACGAGCAGTACTTC. It yields the protein CASSLEPGGVNEQYF. The chain links TRBV7-2 to TRBJ2-7; 8 nucleotides agree with TRBD1. The CDR3 has 15 residues. CDR1 SGHTA and CDR2 FQGNSA come from the germline V gene. After removal of 1 base from V and 5 bases from J, the junction contained 7 bases not matched to a gene.